A selection of T cell receptor beta chains follows, all from one sample in a study of naive and memory T cell subsets. TCRdb processed the UMI-ligation and nested PCR reads anew with MiXCR; each CDR3 protein has one entry. Of 120,000 to 150,000 distinct CDR3 sequences in the sample, 15% to 25% are singletons; the top ten hold 0.5% to 0.75%. The material sequenced was naive CD8+ T cells from blood. Receptors were obtained from a human donor in good health. CDR3s include the opening cysteine and the closing phenylalanine or tryptophan. Fields, in order: J gene, clone size, V gene, D gene, CDR3 protein, CDR3 DNA. D genes are given only for firm matches. Clone size is shown for a subset of rows, as once, few, many or a class of expanded clone.

J: TRBJ2-7
size: -
V: TRBV28
D: TRBD1
CDR3: CASDRGYEQYF
DNA: TGTGCCAGTGACAGGGGATACGAGCAGTACTTC

J: TRBJ2-7
size: few
V: TRBV2
D: -
CDR3: CASSALSGSSYEQYF
DNA: TGTGCCAGCAGTGCTCTCAGCGGCAGCTCCTACGAGCAGTACTTC

J: TRBJ2-7
size: many
V: TRBV28
D: TRBD1
CDR3: CASRGTGIVHEQYF
DNA: TGTGCCAGCAGGGGGACAGGGATCGTACACGAGCAGTACTTC

J: TRBJ2-5
size: many
V: TRBV5-5
D: TRBD1
CDR3: CASSFLTGGRETQYF
DNA: TGTGCCAGCAGCTTTTTGACAGGGGGAAGGGAGACCCAGTACTTC

J: TRBJ2-1
size: few
V: TRBV2
D: -
CDR3: CASSFQADRLGNEQFF
DNA: TGTGCCAGCAGTTTTCAGGCAGATCGGTTGGGCAATGAGCAGTTCTTC

J: TRBJ2-2
size: few
V: TRBV20-1
D: TRBD2
CDR3: CSAIPVTSGSTGELFF
DNA: TGCAGTGCTATCCCGGTAACTAGCGGGAGCACCGGGGAGCTGTTTTTT

J: TRBJ2-1
size: once
V: TRBV7-2
D: -
CDR3: CASSRGYPTSPYNEQFF
DNA: TGTGCCAGCAGCCGGGGGTATCCGACCTCCCCCTACAATGAGCAGTTCTTC

J: TRBJ2-3
size: many
V: TRBV29-1
D: TRBD2
CDR3: CSVETSGTPTDTQYF
DNA: TGCAGCGTTGAAACTAGCGGGACCCCCACAGATACGCAGTATTTT

J: TRBJ2-2
size: -
V: TRBV12-3/TRBV12-4
D: -
CDR3: CASSFFGPGSTGELFF
DNA: -

J: TRBJ2-1
size: -
V: TRBV19
D: -
CDR3: CASSHRASYNEQFF
DNA: TGTGCCAGTAGTCACAGAGCGTCCTACAATGAGCAGTTCTTC

J: TRBJ1-1
size: -
V: TRBV3-1
D: -
CDR3: CASSQEVGGALDSNTEAFF
DNA: TGTGCCAGCAGCCAAGAGGTTGGGGGGGCGCTGGATTCGAACACTGAAGCTTTCTTT

J: TRBJ2-4
size: -
V: TRBV1
D: -
CDR3: CTSSRRALGLQYF
DNA: TGCACCAGCAGCCGGCGGGCCCTGGGACTCCAGTACTTC

J: TRBJ1-1
size: -
V: TRBV29-1
D: -
CDR3: CSVAGGPQELDTEAFF
DNA: TGCAGCGTTGCCGGGGGGCCCCAAGAACTGGACACTGAAGCTTTCTTT

J: TRBJ2-7
size: few
V: TRBV7-9
D: TRBD1
CDR3: CASSTWQGQGDVAGGPYEQYF
DNA: TGTGCCAGCAGCACATGGCAGGGACAGGGGGACGTGGCGGGAGGGCCATACGAGCAGTACTTC

J: TRBJ2-1
size: -
V: TRBV14
D: -
CDR3: CASSQLVLEQFF
DNA: TGTGCCAGCAGCCAATTAGTCCTAGAGCAGTTCTTC

J: TRBJ2-5
size: few
V: TRBV5-1
D: -
CDR3: CASSLEPLGTQYF
DNA: TGCGCCAGCAGCTTGGAGCCTCTGGGAACCCAGTACTTC

J: TRBJ2-3
size: -
V: TRBV24-1
D: TRBD2
CDR3: CATSDLVSGSSDTQYF
DNA: TGTGCCACCAGTGATTTGGTTAGCGGGAGCTCAGATACGCAGTATTTT

J: TRBJ2-1
size: -
V: TRBV5-1
D: -
CDR3: CASSLVAAVVRNEQFF
DNA: TGCGCCAGCAGCTTGGTTGCCGCCGTGGTACGCAATGAGCAGTTCTTC

J: TRBJ2-1
size: -
V: TRBV27
D: -
CDR3: CASSTYGTPGFF
DNA: TGTGCCAGCAGTACATACGGGACGCCGGGGTTCTTC

J: TRBJ2-7
size: -
V: TRBV5-6
D: -
CDR3: CASSVVGPYEQYF
DNA: TGTGCCAGCTCCGTGGTGGGGCCCTACGAGCAGTACTTC

J: TRBJ2-7
size: -
V: TRBV7-8
D: -
CDR3: CASSLAGGGNRGYEQYF
DNA: TGTGCCAGCAGCTTAGCGGGAGGGGGTAATAGGGGCTACGAGCAGTACTTC

J: TRBJ2-7
size: few
V: TRBV10-3
D: -
CDR3: CAISGGVEQYF
DNA: TGTGCCATCAGTGGCGGGGTCGAGCAGTACTTC

J: TRBJ1-1
size: few
V: TRBV4-1
D: -
CDR3: CASSQDRDRTEAFF
DNA: TGCGCCAGCAGCCAAGATCGCGACAGAACAGAAGCTTTCTTT

J: TRBJ2-7
size: few
V: TRBV7-9
D: TRBD2
CDR3: CASSPTTSGIYEQYF
DNA: TGTGCCAGCAGCCCCACGACTAGCGGGATCTACGAGCAGTACTTC

J: TRBJ2-1
size: -
V: TRBV10-2
D: TRBD2
CDR3: CASSDPGTSGTLNEQFF
DNA: TGCGCCAGCAGTGATCCCGGGACTAGCGGGACACTGAATGAGCAGTTCTTC

J: TRBJ2-3
size: -
V: TRBV6-5
D: TRBD1
CDR3: CASSTPGTGGIDTQYF
DNA: TGTGCCAGCAGTACTCCAGGGACAGGGGGCATAGATACGCAGTATTTT

J: TRBJ2-1
size: -
V: TRBV6-2/TRBV6-3
D: -
CDR3: CASSYSAASQYNEQFF
DNA: TGTGCCAGCAGTTACTCGGCCGCGTCCCAGTACAATGAGCAGTTCTTC

J: TRBJ2-1
size: -
V: TRBV19
D: TRBD2
CDR3: CASSARLAGTSLQFF
DNA: TGTGCCAGTAGTGCTAGACTAGCGGGAACATCATTGCAGTTCTTC

J: TRBJ1-5
size: -
V: TRBV28
D: -
CDR3: CASSNPYRDHHQPQHF
DNA: TGTGCCAGCAGCAACCCTTACAGGGATCATCATCAGCCCCAGCATTTT

J: TRBJ2-1
size: few
V: TRBV6-6
D: -
CDR3: CASSYVGLGRHNEQFF
DNA: TGTGCCAGCAGTTACGTGGGGTTGGGGCGCCACAATGAGCAGTTCTTC

J: TRBJ2-3
size: few
V: TRBV4-1
D: -
CDR3: CASSQAFGTSTDTQYF
DNA: TGCGCCAGCAGCCAAGCATTCGGGACTAGCACAGATACGCAGTATTTT

J: TRBJ2-2
size: -
V: TRBV28
D: -
CDR3: CASSPRFLGLARELFF
DNA: TGTGCCAGCAGCCCTCGGTTCCTGGGACTCGCAAGGGAGCTGTTTTTT

J: TRBJ2-7
size: -
V: TRBV4-1
D: TRBD2
CDR3: CASSQDPAGIGYEQYF
DNA: TGCGCCAGCAGCCAAGACCCAGCGGGAATTGGTTACGAGCAGTACTTC

J: TRBJ2-3
size: many
V: TRBV12-3/TRBV12-4
D: -
CDR3: CASSFLGTDTQYF
DNA: TGTGCCAGCAGTTTCTTGGGTACAGATACGCAGTATTTT

J: TRBJ2-1
size: -
V: TRBV14
D: TRBD2
CDR3: CASSQVDAGGPYNEQFF
DNA: TGTGCCAGCAGCCAAGTCGATGCGGGAGGGCCGTACAATGAGCAGTTCTTC

J: TRBJ1-2
size: -
V: TRBV27
D: TRBD1
CDR3: CASSLAGTAGYTF
DNA: TGTGCCAGCAGTTTAGCCGGGACAGCCGGCTACACCTTC

J: TRBJ2-5
size: -
V: TRBV28
D: -
CDR3: CASSLAPLLRETQYF
DNA: TGTGCCAGCAGTTTGGCCCCACTGCTTCGAGAGACCCAGTACTTC

J: TRBJ2-7
size: -
V: TRBV5-1
D: TRBD1
CDR3: CASSLDRGLIEQYF
DNA: TGCGCCAGCAGCTTGGACAGGGGGCTGATCGAGCAGTACTTC

J: TRBJ2-4
size: -
V: TRBV28
D: TRBD1
CDR3: CASSFPSGTGTAKNIQYF
DNA: TGTGCCAGCAGTTTCCCTTCCGGGACAGGGACGGCCAAAAACATTCAGTACTTC

J: TRBJ2-1
size: -
V: TRBV20-1
D: -
CDR3: CSARFYNEQFF
DNA: TGCAGTGCTAGATTCTACAATGAGCAGTTCTTC

J: TRBJ2-7
size: few
V: TRBV27
D: -
CDR3: CASSSVGPGPYEQYF
DNA: TGTGCCAGCAGTTCGGTGGGCCCAGGGCCCTACGAGCAGTACTTC

J: TRBJ2-7
size: few
V: TRBV5-1
D: -
CDR3: CASRDAEGGVEQYF
DNA: TGCGCCAGCAGGGACGCTGAGGGGGGCGTCGAGCAGTACTTC